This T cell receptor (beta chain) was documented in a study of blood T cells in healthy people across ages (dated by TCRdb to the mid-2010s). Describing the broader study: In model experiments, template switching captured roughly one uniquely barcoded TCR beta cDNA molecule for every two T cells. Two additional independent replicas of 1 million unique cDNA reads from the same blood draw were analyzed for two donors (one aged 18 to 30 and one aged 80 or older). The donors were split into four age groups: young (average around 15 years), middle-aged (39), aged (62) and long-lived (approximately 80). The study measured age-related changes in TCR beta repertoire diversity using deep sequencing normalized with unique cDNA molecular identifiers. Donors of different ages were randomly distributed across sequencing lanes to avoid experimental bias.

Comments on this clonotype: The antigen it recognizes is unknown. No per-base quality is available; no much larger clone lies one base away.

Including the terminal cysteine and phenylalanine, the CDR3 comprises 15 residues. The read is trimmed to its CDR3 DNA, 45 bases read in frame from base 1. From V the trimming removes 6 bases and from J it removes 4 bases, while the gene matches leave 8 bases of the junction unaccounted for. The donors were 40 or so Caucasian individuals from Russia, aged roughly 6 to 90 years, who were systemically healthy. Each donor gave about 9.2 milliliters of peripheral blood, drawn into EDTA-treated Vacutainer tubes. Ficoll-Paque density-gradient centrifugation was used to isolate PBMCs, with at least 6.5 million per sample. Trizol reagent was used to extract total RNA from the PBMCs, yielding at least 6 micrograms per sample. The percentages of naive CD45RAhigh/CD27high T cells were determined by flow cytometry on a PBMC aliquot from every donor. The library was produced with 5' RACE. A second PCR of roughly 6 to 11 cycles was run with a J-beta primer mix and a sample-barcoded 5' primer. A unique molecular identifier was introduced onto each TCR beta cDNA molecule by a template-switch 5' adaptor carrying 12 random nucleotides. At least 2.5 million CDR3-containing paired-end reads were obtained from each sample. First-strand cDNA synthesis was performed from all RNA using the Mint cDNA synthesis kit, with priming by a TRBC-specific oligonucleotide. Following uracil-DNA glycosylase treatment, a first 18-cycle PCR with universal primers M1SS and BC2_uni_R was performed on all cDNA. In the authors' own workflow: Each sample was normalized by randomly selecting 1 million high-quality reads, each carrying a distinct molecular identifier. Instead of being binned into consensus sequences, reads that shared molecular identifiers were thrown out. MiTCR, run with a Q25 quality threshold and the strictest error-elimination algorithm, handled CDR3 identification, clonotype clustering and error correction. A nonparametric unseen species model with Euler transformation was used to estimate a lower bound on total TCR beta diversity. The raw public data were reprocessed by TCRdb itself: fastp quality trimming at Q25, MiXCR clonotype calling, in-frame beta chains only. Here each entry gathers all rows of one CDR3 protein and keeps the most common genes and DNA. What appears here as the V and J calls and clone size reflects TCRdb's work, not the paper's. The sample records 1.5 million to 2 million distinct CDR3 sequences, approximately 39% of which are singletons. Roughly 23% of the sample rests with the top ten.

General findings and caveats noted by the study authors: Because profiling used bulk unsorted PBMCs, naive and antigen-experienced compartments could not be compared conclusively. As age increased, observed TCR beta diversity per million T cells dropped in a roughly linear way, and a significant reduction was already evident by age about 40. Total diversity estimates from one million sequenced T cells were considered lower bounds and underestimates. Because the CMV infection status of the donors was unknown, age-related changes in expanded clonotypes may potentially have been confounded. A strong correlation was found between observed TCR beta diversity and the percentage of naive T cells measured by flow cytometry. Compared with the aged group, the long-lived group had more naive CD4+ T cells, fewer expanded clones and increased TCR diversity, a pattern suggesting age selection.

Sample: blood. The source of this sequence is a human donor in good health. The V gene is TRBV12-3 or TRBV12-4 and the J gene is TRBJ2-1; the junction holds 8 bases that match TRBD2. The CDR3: CASSQRAGDYNEQFF. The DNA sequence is TGTGCCAGCAGCCAACGAGCGGGGGATTACAATGAGCAGTTCTTC.